This TCR beta chain is drawn from a study of CD8+ T cells in alopecia areata. Findings of the study overall: An increase in clonality over normal scalp was evident in lesional scalp, especially alopecia totalis/universalis. Researchers reported that TCR sharing among patients proved less clear than in mice, possibly HLA-linked.

Germline CDR1 is MNHNS and CDR2 is SASEGT. The V segment lost 4 bases and the J segment 1 base; nucleotides outside the gene matches: 0. This CDR3 spans 15 amino acids. This clone has a handful of counts. Antigen unknown. cDNA serving as the sequencing template came from extracted, reverse transcribed RNA. Assay used: immunoSEQ multiplex PCR; TCRdb lists only in-frame clones, some missing. The repertoire includes around 150,000 clones, roughly 60% of them detected once, and about 4.4% sits in the top ten. The chain combines TRBV6-1 with TRBJ2-5; the match to TRBD2 covers 13 bases. What was sequenced was CD4+ T cells sorted from blood. The clonotype comes from a human donor in good health. For the CDR3, the DNA is TGTGCCAGCAGTGGACTAGCGGGAGGCCAAGAGACCCAGTACTTC. Translated, it gives CASSGLAGGQETQYF.